This T cell receptor beta chain was captured by sequencing in a study of blood T cells in healthy people across ages (dated by TCRdb to between 2015 and 2016). Study-level background: In model experiments, template switching captured about one uniquely barcoded TCR beta cDNA molecule for every two T cells. To track age-related changes in TCR beta repertoire diversity, the study relied on deep sequencing normalized with unique cDNA molecular identifiers. Donors were grouped into four age groups: young (average roughly 15 years), middle-aged (about 38), aged (about 60) and long-lived (just over 80). To avoid experimental bias, donors of different ages were spread randomly across the sequencing lanes. Using the same blood draw, the study looked at two additional independent replicas of 1 million unique cDNA reads for two donors, one aged 18 to 30 and the other aged 80 or older.

The CDR3 runs 13 amino acids, cysteine and phenylalanine included. CDR3 DNA is the only sequence kept; it has 39 bases, read in frame from the first base. V lost 0 bases and J lost 3 bases; the stretch between them is 6 bases long. Via the germline V gene, CDR1 is MGHDK and CDR2 SYGVNS. This clonotype has a handful of counts. The antigen it binds to is not known. No clone much larger than this one lies a single base away; base qualities are absent. Results and caveats for the whole study, not just this receptor: The CMV infection status of donors was not known, potentially confounding age-related changes in expanded clonotypes. Observed TCR beta diversity per million T cells fell roughly linearly with age, and a significant reduction was already apparent by age approximately 40. Total diversity estimates from one million sequenced T cells were considered lower bounds and underestimates. Since profiling was done on bulk unsorted PBMCs, naive and antigen-experienced compartments could not be conclusively compared. Observed TCR beta diversity correlated strongly with the percentage of naive T cells measured by flow cytometry. Compared with the aged group, the long-lived group had more naive CD4+ T cells, fewer expanded clones and increased TCR diversity, a pattern suggesting age selection.

The method behind the library was 5' RACE. TCRdb records Illumina HiSeq 2500 as the sequencer. The second PCR ran for roughly 7 to 12 cycles and used a J-beta primer mix along with a sample-barcoded 5' primer. A unique molecular identifier was introduced onto each TCR beta cDNA molecule by a template-switch 5' adaptor carrying 12 random nucleotides. Each sample yielded at least 2.5 million CDR3-containing paired-end reads. First-strand cDNA synthesis was performed from all RNA using the Mint cDNA synthesis kit, with priming by a TRBC-specific oligonucleotide. All cDNA was treated with uracil-DNA glycosylase and then went through a first 18-cycle PCR with the universal primers M1SS and BC2_uni_R. The study's own analysis went as follows. For normalization, 1 million high-quality reads, each with a distinct molecular identifier, were randomly selected from each sample. Instead of being binned into consensus sequences, reads that shared molecular identifiers were thrown out. CDR3 identification, clonotype clustering and error correction used MiTCR with a Q25 quality threshold and the strictest error-elimination algorithm. A nonparametric unseen species model with Euler transformation was used to estimate lower-bound total TCR beta diversity. The public reads were quality trimmed at Q25 with fastp and then assembled into clones with MiXCR by TCRdb, keeping productive beta chains. Here each entry gathers all rows of one CDR3 protein and keeps the most common genes and DNA. Here the V and J calls rest on TCRdb's processing, not on the authors' analysis. For this sample there are some 860,000 distinct CDR3 sequences; 45% to 70% appear just once. Of the sample, around 24% falls within the top ten clones.

The donors were 40 or so Caucasian individuals from Russia, aged roughly 6 to 100 years, who were systemically healthy. About 9.6 milliliters of peripheral blood were collected from each donor into EDTA-treated Vacutainer tubes. PBMCs were isolated by Ficoll-Paque density-gradient centrifugation, with at least 7 million obtained per sample. Total RNA was extracted from PBMCs with Trizol reagent, with at least 5.5 micrograms obtained per sample. Naive CD45RAhigh/CD27high T cell percentages were measured by flow cytometry on a PBMC aliquot from every donor. This TCR derives from a man aged 40-55 years in good health. The sample consisted of blood. The chain links TRBV25-1 with TRBJ2-7, with a tentative D call of TRBD1 or TRBD2, each matching 5 bases. The nucleotides are TGTGCCAGCAGTGAATATGGGGGCTACGAGCAGTACTTC. This yields the protein CASSEYGGYEQYF.